This TCR beta chain was retrieved from a study of T cell repertoires in aging, cancer and after chemotherapy. The overall study: About 8.8 million TCR reads were in the whole dataset.

TRB rearrangements spanning V, D and J were amplified using mixed TRB-A/B primers. Each CDR3 protein gets one entry after TCRdb re-called the multiplex PCR reads with MiXCR. The sample has 1,500 to 2,000 distinct CDR3 sequences, 30% to 35% seen once. Notes on this clonotype: Antigen: not known.

Trimming took 8 bases from V and 1 from J; bases not matched to a gene: 8. Looked up from germline, CDR1 is GTSNPN and CDR2 is SVGIG (reference sequence). CDR3 length: 15 residues. TCR beta rearrangements were amplified from peripheral blood genomic DNA. Whole-study results and caveats: Age-matched healthy donors had significantly more diverse, less clonal blood TCR repertoires than untreated cancer patients. In healthy donors, age-related TCR diversity loss mainly reflected lost richness.

J is TRBJ2-3 and V is TRBV30, with 11 bases lining up with TRBD2. This TCR derives from a human donor with a solid tumor. The donor label of this sample is uncertain. The sample consisted of blood. CDR3 region: CAGRGTSGGTDTQYF. The CDR3 coding sequence is TGTGCCGGTCGAGGGACTAGCGGAGGCACAGATACGCAGTATTTT. The whole variable domain, remainder taken from reference TRBV30 and TRBJ2-3, is SQTIHQWPATLVQPVGSPLSLECTVEGTSNPNLYWYRQAAGRGLQLLFYSVGIGQISSEVPQNLSASRPQDRQFILSSKKLLLSDSGFYLCAGRGTSGGTDTQYFGPGTRLTVL.